The source of this T cell receptor (beta chain) is a study of shared clonotypes between healthy human individuals. Overall study results and limits: Memory subsets generally showed smaller estimated richness than naive subsets did.

This clone was seen a few times. As yet, its antigen is unknown. Profiling relied on immunoSEQ multiplex PCR, and the TCRdb table lists in-frame clones only, not all of them. The table lists around 690,000 clones, 80% to 95% of them singletons. Between the trimmed V and J ends, which lost 2 bases and 3 bases, there was a span of 6 bases. The CDR3 covers 13 residues. The germline V gene encodes CDR1 MNHNY and CDR2 SVGAGI (reference sequence). The clonotype originates from a man in his late teens or twenties in good health. Some clones in this sample may be carry-over from other donors' samples. The gene calls are TRBV6-6 and TRBJ2-3; no firm D call. The sample consisted of memory CD8+ T cells from PBMCs. Subset specified: CD45RO+ cells pooled with CCR7-negative TemRA cells. CDR3 sequence (DNA): TGTGCCAGCAGTTACGGGGTAACAGATACGCAGTATTTT. Translation: CASSYGVTDTQYF.